What follows are 8 T cell receptor beta chains derived from one specimen sequenced in a study of identical twins. TCRdb ran MiXCR on the 5' RACE reads and lists one entry per CDR3 protein. The data show a few hundred thousand distinct CDR3 sequences, 9% to 15% seen once. A further study also used this sample, focusing on yellow fever vaccine responses in identical twins.

Material: CD8+ T cells sorted from blood. These receptor sequences come from a woman between 18 and 29 years old in good health.

Many counts were recorded for this clonotype. The V and J genes are TRBV3-1 and TRBJ2-5; no clear D. The CDR3 runs to 16 residues. V dropped 1 base and J dropped 2 bases, with 14 bases sitting between them. Germline CDR1 and CDR2: LGHDT and YNNKEL (reference sequence). CDR3 DNA sequence: TGTGCCAGCAGCCAAGGGGTTTGGATTCAGCAAGAGACCCAGTACTTC. It translates to CASSQGVWIQQETQYF.

This clonotype has a handful of counts. The chain uses TRBV7-9 and TRBJ2-1, with D possibly being TRBD1 or TRBD2 (5 bases each). This CDR3 has 16 amino acids. Germline V gives CDR1 SEHNR, CDR2 FQNEAQ (reference sequence). The ends were cut back, 5 bases at V and 2 bases at J, with 16 bases in the middle. The CDR3 DNA reads TGTGCCAGCAGCGTCACCGGGACCGGGCCCTACAATGAGCAGTTCTTC. Protein product: CASSVTGTGPYNEQFF.

This clonotype appeared many times. The chain uses TRBV10-3 and TRBJ2-1; D may match TRBD1 or TRBD2 (5 bases each). This CDR3 spans 17 amino acids. V was shortened by 2 bases and J by 4 bases, with 18 bases between the two germline ends. CDR1 and CDR2 from the germline V gene are ENHRY and SYGVKD. The CDR3 DNA reads TGTGCCATCAGTGAGGCGGCCACAAGAGGGGCATACAATGAGCAGTTCTTC. As protein: CAISEAATRGAYNEQFF.

This clonotype was detected only a few times. The CDR3 DNA sequence: TGTGCCAGCAGTTTATCTGTTTTGGAGGACTACACAGATACGCAGTATTTT. Its protein product is CASSLSVLEDYTDTQYF. The chain carries TRBV12-3 or TRBV12-4 and TRBJ2-3; possible D gene TRBD2, 6 bases. The CDR3 totals 17 residues. Trimming shortened V by 2 bases and J by 2 bases, and 17 bases separated the two germline ends.

This clonotype was counted between two and nine times. The J gene is TRBJ2-7, the V gene TRBV7-9; 7 bases match TRBD1. The CDR3 is 16 amino acids. The junction had 9 bases not matched to a gene; V was cut back by 2 bases and J by 2 bases. The germline V gene has CDR1 SEHNR and CDR2 FQNEAQ (reference sequence). CDR3: CASSLQSGTEAYEQYF. Written as DNA, the CDR3 is TGTGCCAGCAGCTTACAGTCCGGGACAGAAGCCTACGAGCAGTACTTC.

This clonotype has more than one count but fewer than ten. This chain connects TRBV20-1 to TRBJ2-7, with D possibly TRBD1 on 6 matching bases. Germline V lookup: CDR1 DFQATT, CDR2 SNEGSKA (reference sequence). This CDR3 comprises 15 residues. Trimming cost V 3 bases and J 2 bases, with 17 bases left between them. CDR3 in amino acids: CSASVTGRDPYEQYF. CDR3 DNA sequence: TGCAGTGCTAGCGTGACAGGACGGGACCCCTACGAGCAGTACTTC.

This rearrangement joins TRBV27 to TRBJ2-7; the match to TRBD2 covers 7 bases. In germline, CDR1 is MNHEY, CDR2 SMNVEV (reference sequence). J lost 2 bases, V lost 10 bases, and 11 bases had no gene match. This CDR3 is 14 amino acids long. CDR3 DNA sequence: TGTGCCACCTCGAAGGGAGGGTATACCTACGAGCAGTACTTC. Its protein is CATSKGGYTYEQYF.

This clonotype was detected a few times. V is TRBV7-9 and J is TRBJ1-5, with 7 bases lining up with TRBD1. CDR1 and CDR2 from the germline V gene are SEHNR and FQNEAQ (reference sequence). After removal of 1 base from V and 6 bases from J, the junction contained 6 bases not matched to a gene. The CDR3 is 15 residues long. The chain's CDR3 is CASSLGRQGGQPQHF. Written as DNA, the CDR3 is TGTGCCAGCAGCTTAGGGCGACAGGGCGGTCAGCCCCAGCATTTT.